These T cell receptor beta chains were read from a single sample in a study of response to subunit inactivated influenza vaccine. TCRdb re-called the RT-PCR reads through MiXCR, storing one row per CDR3 protein. The sample includes approximately 170,000 distinct CDR3 sequences, about an eighth seen only once; the top ten take approximately 27%. Material: CD8+ T cells sorted from PBMCs, obtained less than 6 days after vaccination. Receptor source: a man aged 50 to 60 who received an inactivated influenza vaccine. CDR3s leave out the opening cysteine and the closing phenylalanine or tryptophan.

CDR3 protein: ASSSGLAGGTNEQF; CDR3 length: 14; V gene: TRBV11-2; J gene: TRBJ2-1
CDR3 protein: ASSPPGIEQF; CDR3 length: 10; V gene: TRBV18; J gene: TRBJ2-1
CDR3 protein: ASSMDGPRTTEAF; CDR3 length: 13; V gene: TRBV19; J gene: TRBJ1-1
CDR3 protein: ASSLTASGYNEQF; CDR3 length: 13; V gene: TRBV7-9; J gene: TRBJ2-1
CDR3 protein: ASSLIRGRAGTTTDTQY; CDR3 length: 17; V gene: TRBV28; J gene: TRBJ2-3
CDR3 protein: ASSISGQWGSPLH; CDR3 length: 13; V gene: TRBV19; J gene: TRBJ1-6
CDR3 protein: ATSSREGSRGDQETQY; CDR3 length: 16; V gene: TRBV15; J gene: TRBJ2-5
CDR3 protein: ATSEESSYEQY; CDR3 length: 11; V gene: TRBV24-1; J gene: TRBJ2-7
CDR3 protein: ASSAWDSESGANVLT; CDR3 length: 15; V gene: TRBV7-9; J gene: TRBJ2-6
CDR3 protein: AWSVEVLGEQF; CDR3 length: 11; V gene: TRBV30; J gene: TRBJ2-1
CDR3 protein: ASSLLRRGTGVNYEQY; CDR3 length: 16; V gene: TRBV11-2; J gene: TRBJ2-7
CDR3 protein: ASRGGDGSSGANVLT; CDR3 length: 15; V gene: TRBV2; J gene: TRBJ2-6
CDR3 protein: ASSGRAGGSTDTQY; CDR3 length: 14; V gene: TRBV9; J gene: TRBJ2-3
CDR3 protein: ASRSAAEQY; CDR3 length: 9; V gene: TRBV5-1; J gene: TRBJ2-7
CDR3 protein: ASWGNFYEQY; CDR3 length: 10; V gene: TRBV27; J gene: TRBJ2-7
CDR3 protein: SKAAGGPGEQF; CDR3 length: 11; V gene: TRBV29-1; J gene: TRBJ2-1
CDR3 protein: ASSYSGGGFGELF; CDR3 length: 13; V gene: TRBV6-5; J gene: TRBJ2-2
CDR3 protein: ASSLVWAFSYNEQF; CDR3 length: 14; V gene: TRBV5-1; J gene: TRBJ2-1
CDR3 protein: ASSDSREGSYNEQF; CDR3 length: 14; V gene: TRBV6-4; J gene: TRBJ2-1
CDR3 protein: SVEGGDRGYGYT; CDR3 length: 12; V gene: TRBV29-1; J gene: TRBJ1-2
CDR3 protein: ASSEKQRGDNQPQH; CDR3 length: 14; V gene: TRBV25-1; J gene: TRBJ1-5
CDR3 protein: ATSDRKLASSSYNEQF; CDR3 length: 16; V gene: TRBV24-1; J gene: TRBJ2-1
CDR3 protein: ASSLTAGQSYEQY; CDR3 length: 13; V gene: TRBV7-3; J gene: TRBJ2-7
CDR3 protein: ASSLSQGANEQY; CDR3 length: 12; V gene: TRBV7-9; J gene: TRBJ2-7
CDR3 protein: ASQGLGYEQY; CDR3 length: 10; V gene: TRBV28; J gene: TRBJ2-7
CDR3 protein: ASSEPDFTGELF; CDR3 length: 12; V gene: TRBV19; J gene: TRBJ2-2
CDR3 protein: ASSRDRGMNTEAF; CDR3 length: 13; V gene: TRBV27; J gene: TRBJ1-1
CDR3 protein: ATSLSDRYEQY; CDR3 length: 11; V gene: TRBV15; J gene: TRBJ2-7
CDR3 protein: ASSLWGGHTDTQY; CDR3 length: 13; V gene: TRBV7-6; J gene: TRBJ2-3
CDR3 protein: ASRDGDNEKLF; CDR3 length: 11; V gene: TRBV7-9; J gene: TRBJ1-4
CDR3 protein: ASSWNTGELF; CDR3 length: 10; V gene: TRBV6-2/TRBV6-3; J gene: TRBJ2-2
CDR3 protein: ASSDSKGLNLSETQY; CDR3 length: 15; V gene: TRBV6-4; J gene: TRBJ2-5
CDR3 protein: ASSFRGYNSPLH; CDR3 length: 12; V gene: TRBV27; J gene: TRBJ1-6
CDR3 protein: ASSECNEQF; CDR3 length: 9; V gene: TRBV10-1; J gene: TRBJ2-1
CDR3 protein: ASSPQDYSEQF; CDR3 length: 11; V gene: TRBV12-3/TRBV12-4; J gene: TRBJ2-1
CDR3 protein: ASSQGVMNTGELF; CDR3 length: 13; V gene: TRBV4-3; J gene: TRBJ2-2
CDR3 protein: ASSECKSGRATDTQY; CDR3 length: 15; V gene: TRBV6-4; J gene: TRBJ2-3
CDR3 protein: SARGALTEICYEQY; CDR3 length: 14; V gene: TRBV20-1; J gene: TRBJ2-7
CDR3 protein: ASSQDFGVQETQY; CDR3 length: 13; V gene: TRBV3-1; J gene: TRBJ2-5
CDR3 protein: ASSATSGGETDTQY; CDR3 length: 14; V gene: TRBV7-9; J gene: TRBJ2-3
CDR3 protein: ASSEVHPTTDTQY; CDR3 length: 13; V gene: TRBV10-2; J gene: TRBJ2-3
CDR3 protein: ASSIRRYLPSRFDGDTQY; CDR3 length: 18; V gene: TRBV7-3; J gene: TRBJ2-3
CDR3 protein: ASSIGTLLSNQPQH; CDR3 length: 14; V gene: TRBV12-3/TRBV12-4; J gene: TRBJ1-5
CDR3 protein: ASSIGAGNQPQH; CDR3 length: 12; V gene: TRBV7-8; J gene: TRBJ1-5
CDR3 protein: AISDSYEQY; CDR3 length: 9; V gene: TRBV10-3; J gene: TRBJ2-7
CDR3 protein: ASTLLDTGELF; CDR3 length: 11; V gene: TRBV7-9; J gene: TRBJ2-2
CDR3 protein: ASTLQSSYNEQF; CDR3 length: 12; V gene: TRBV7-9; J gene: TRBJ2-1
CDR3 protein: ASSLLAGSYEQY; CDR3 length: 12; V gene: TRBV12-3/TRBV12-4; J gene: TRBJ2-7
CDR3 protein: ASSLGLAGHGPLQETQY; CDR3 length: 17; V gene: TRBV5-6; J gene: TRBJ2-5
CDR3 protein: ASSEGTPLTF; CDR3 length: 10; V gene: TRBV2; J gene: TRBJ2-1
CDR3 protein: ASSHGVSYNEQF; CDR3 length: 12; V gene: TRBV5-4; J gene: TRBJ2-1
CDR3 protein: ASSRQTSTGGVQETQY; CDR3 length: 16; V gene: TRBV28; J gene: TRBJ2-5